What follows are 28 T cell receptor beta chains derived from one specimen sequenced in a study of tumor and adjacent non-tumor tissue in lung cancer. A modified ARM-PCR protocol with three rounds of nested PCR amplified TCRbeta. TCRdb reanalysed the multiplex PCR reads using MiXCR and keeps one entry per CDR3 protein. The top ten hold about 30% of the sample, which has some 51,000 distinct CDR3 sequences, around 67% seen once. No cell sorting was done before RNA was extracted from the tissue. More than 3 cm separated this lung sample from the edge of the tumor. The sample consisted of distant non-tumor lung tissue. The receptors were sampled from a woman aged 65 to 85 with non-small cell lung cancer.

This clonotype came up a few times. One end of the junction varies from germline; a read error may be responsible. DNA for the CDR3: TGTGCCAGCAGTCAAGGGATGGGACTGGGGACAGATACGCAGTATTTT. Its protein is CASSQGMGLGTDTQYF. The rearrangement links TRBV4-2 to TRBJ2-3; tentatively, D is TRBD2 (6 bases). Germline V gives CDR1 LGHNA, CDR2 YNFKEQ. CDR3 length: 16 amino acids.

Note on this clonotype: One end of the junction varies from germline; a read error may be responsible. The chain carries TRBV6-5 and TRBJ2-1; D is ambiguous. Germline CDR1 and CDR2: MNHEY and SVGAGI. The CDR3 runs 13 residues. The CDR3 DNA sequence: TGTACCAGCAGTTTTCTGGCGAACAATGAGCATTTCTTC. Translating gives CTSSFLANNEHFF.

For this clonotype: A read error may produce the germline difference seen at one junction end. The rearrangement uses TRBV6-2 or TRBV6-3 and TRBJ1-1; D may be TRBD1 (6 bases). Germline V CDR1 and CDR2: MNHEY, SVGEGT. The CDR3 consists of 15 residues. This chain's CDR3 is CASSYGLEGDTEALF. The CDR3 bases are TGTGCCAGCAGTTACGGACTAGAGGGGGACACTGAAGCTTTATTT.

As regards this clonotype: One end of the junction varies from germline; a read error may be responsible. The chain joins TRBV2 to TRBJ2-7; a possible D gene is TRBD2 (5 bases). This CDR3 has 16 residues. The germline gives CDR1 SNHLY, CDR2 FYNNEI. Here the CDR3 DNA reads TGTGTCAGCAGTGAAGCCACAATAGTGGACTCCTACGAGCAATACTTC. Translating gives CVSSEATIVDSYEQYF.

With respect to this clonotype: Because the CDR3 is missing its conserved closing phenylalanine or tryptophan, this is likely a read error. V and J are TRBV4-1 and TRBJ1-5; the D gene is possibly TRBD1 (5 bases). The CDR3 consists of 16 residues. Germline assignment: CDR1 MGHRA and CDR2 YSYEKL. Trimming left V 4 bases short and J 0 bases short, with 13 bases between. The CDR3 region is CASSLGHSISNQPQHI. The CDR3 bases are TGCGCCAGCAGCCTTGGACATTCCATTAGCAATCAGCCCCAGCATATT.

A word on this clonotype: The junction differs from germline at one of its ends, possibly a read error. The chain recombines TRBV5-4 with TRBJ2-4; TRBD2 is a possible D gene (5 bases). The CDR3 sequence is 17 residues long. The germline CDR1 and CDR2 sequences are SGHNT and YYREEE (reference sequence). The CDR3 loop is CASSLEGGSREKNFQYF. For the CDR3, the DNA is TGTGCCAGCAGCTTGGAGGGTGGGAGTAGGGAGAAAAACTTTCAGTACTTC.

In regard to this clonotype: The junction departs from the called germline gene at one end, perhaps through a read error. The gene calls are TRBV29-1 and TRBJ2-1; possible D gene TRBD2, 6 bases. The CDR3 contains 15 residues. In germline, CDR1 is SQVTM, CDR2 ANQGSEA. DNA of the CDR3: TGCAGCGTTGAAGACCGGCTAGGAGGGCACAATGAGCAGATCTTC. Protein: CSVEDRLGGHNEQIF.

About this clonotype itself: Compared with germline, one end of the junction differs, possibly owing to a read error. DNA of the CDR3: TGTGGCAGCAGTCTAGCACGGGCATACAAGCAGTACTTC. This codes for CGSSLARAYKQYF. The chain joins TRBV6-2 or TRBV6-3 to TRBJ2-7; possible D gene TRBD2, 5 bases. CDR1 and CDR2 (germline): MNHEY, SVGEGT. CDR3 size: 13 residues.

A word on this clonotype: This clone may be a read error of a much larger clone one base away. The CDR3 loop reads CASSQESSLEADTQCF. Written as DNA, the CDR3 is TGTGCCAGCAGCCAAGAGTCTAGCCTGGAGGCAGATACGCAGTGTTTT. V gene TRBV4-2 combines with J gene TRBJ2-3, with D possibly being TRBD2 (5 bases). Germline V gene lookup returns CDR1 LGHNA and CDR2 YNFKEQ. The CDR3 spans 16 residues.

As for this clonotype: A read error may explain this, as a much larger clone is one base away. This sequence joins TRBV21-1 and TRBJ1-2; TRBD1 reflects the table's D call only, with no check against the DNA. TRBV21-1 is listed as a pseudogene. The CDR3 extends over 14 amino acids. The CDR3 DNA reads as TGTACCAGCAGCAAATTTTCAGGGGATAAAGGCTACACCTTC. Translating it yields CTSSKFSGDKGYTF.

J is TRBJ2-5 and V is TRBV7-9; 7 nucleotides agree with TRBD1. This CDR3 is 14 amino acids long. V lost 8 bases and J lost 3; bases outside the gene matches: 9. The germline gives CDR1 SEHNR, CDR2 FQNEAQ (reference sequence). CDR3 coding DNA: TGTGCCAGCCGACCGGGACAGTTAAAAGAGACCCAGTACTTC. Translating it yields CASRPGQLKETQYF.

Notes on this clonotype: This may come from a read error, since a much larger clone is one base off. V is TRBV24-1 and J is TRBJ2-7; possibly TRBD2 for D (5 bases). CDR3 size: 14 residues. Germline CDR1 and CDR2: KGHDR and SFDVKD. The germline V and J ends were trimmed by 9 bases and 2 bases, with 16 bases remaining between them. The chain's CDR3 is CATCQREWAYEQYF. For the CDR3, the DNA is TGTGCCACCTGTCAACGGGAATGGGCCTACGAGCAGTACTTC.

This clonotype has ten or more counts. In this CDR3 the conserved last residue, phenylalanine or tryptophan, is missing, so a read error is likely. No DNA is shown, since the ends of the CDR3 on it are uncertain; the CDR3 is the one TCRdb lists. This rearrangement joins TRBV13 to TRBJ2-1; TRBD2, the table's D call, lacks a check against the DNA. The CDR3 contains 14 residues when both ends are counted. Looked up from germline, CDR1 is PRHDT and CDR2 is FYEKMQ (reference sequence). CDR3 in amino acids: CASSLGEGGTSARL.

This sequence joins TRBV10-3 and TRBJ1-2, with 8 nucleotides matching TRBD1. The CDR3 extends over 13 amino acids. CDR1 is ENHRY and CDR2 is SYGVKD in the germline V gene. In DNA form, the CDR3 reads TGTGTTATCAGTCCGGGACAGGACTATGGCTACACCTTC. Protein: CVISPGQDYGYTF.

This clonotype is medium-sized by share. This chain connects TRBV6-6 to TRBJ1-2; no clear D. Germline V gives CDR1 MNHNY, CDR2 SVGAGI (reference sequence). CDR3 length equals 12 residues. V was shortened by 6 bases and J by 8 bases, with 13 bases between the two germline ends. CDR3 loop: CASSRTAAGYTF. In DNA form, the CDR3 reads TGTGCCAGCAGCAGAACGGCGGCCGGCTACACCTTC.

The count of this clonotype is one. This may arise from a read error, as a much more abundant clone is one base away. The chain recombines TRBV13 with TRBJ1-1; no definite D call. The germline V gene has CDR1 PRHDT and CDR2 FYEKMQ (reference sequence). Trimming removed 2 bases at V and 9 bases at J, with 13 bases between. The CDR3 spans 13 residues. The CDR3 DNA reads TGTGCCAGCAGCTTAACCGCCCATGGACAAGCTTTCTTT. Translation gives CASSLTAHGQAFF.

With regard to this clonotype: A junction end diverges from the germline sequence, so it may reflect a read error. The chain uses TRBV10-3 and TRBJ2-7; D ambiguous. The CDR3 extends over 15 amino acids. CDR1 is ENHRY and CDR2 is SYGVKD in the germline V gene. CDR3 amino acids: CAISDGEDNIYEQYF. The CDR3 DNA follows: TGTGCCATCAGTGATGGGGAAGACAACATTTACGAACAGTACTTC.

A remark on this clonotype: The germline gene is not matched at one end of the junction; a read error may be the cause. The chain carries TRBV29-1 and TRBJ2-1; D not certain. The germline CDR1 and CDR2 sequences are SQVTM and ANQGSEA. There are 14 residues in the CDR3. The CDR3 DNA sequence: TGTAGCTTCGAGCCCGGTTTTACATACAATGAGCAGTTCTTC. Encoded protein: CSFEPGFTYNEQFF.

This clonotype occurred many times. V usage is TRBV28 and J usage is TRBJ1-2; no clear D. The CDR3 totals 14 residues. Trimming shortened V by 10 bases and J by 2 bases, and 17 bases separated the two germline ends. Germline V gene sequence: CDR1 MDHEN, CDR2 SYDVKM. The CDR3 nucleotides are TGTGCCACCTCATTGGGTAGCCGAAACTATGGCTACACCTTC. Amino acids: CATSLGSRNYGYTF.

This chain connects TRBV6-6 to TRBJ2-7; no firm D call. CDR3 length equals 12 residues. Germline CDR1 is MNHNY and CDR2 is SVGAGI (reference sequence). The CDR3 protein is CSSTNAGVEQYF. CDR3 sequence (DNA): TGTAGCAGCACCAACGCAGGCGTGGAGCAGTACTTC.

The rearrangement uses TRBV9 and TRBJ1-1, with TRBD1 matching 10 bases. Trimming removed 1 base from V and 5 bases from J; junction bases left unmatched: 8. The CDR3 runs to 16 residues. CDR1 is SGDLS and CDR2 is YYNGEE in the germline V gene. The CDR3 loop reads CASSVRDRGLETEAFF. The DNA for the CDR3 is TGTGCCAGCAGCGTAAGGGACAGGGGTTTAGAAACTGAAGCTTTCTTT. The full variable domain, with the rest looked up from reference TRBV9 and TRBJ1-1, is DSGVTQTPKHLITATGQRVTLRCSPRSGDLSVYWYQQSLDQGLQFLIQYYNGEERAKGNILERFSAQQFPDLHSELNLSSLELGDSALYFCASSVRDRGLETEAFFGQGTRLTVV.

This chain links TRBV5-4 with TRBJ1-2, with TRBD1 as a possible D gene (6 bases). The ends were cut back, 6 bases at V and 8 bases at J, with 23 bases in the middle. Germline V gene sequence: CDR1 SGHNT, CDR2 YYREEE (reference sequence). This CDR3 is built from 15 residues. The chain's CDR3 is CASILGGPGVAGYTF. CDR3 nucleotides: TGTGCCAGCATCCTGGGGGGGCCAGGGGTGGCCGGCTACACCTTC.

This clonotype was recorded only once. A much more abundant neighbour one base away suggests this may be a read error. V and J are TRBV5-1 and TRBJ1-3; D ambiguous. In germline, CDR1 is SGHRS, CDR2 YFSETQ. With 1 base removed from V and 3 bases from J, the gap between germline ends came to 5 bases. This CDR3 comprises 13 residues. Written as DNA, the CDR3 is TGCGCCAGCAGCTTGCGGGGTGGAAACACCATATATTTT. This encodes CASSLRGGNTIYF.

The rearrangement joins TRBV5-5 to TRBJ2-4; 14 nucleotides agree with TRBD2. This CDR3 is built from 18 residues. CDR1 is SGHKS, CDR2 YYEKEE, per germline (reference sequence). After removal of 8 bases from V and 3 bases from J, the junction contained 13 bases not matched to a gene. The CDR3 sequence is CARSMWGLAGEVKNIQYF. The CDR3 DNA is TGTGCCAGAAGCATGTGGGGACTAGCGGGAGAAGTCAAAAACATTCAGTACTTC.

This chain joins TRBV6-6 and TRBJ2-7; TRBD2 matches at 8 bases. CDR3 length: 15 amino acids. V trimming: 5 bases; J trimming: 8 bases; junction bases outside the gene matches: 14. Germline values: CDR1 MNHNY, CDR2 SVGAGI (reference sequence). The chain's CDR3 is CASSPKLAGLYKQYF. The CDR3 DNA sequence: TGTGCCAGCAGTCCCAAATTAGCGGGGTTGTATAAGCAGTACTTC.

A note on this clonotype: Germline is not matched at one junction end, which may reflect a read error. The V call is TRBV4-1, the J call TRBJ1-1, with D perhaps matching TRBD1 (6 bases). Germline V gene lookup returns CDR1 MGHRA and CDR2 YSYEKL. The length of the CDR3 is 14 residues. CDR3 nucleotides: TGCGCCAGCAGCTTCCAGGGGACTAACACTGAAGTTTTCTTT. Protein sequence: CASSFQGTNTEVFF.

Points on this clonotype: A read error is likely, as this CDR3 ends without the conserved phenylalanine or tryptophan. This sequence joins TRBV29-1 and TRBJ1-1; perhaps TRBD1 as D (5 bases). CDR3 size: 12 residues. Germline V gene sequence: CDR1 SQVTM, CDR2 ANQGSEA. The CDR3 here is CGVMGGFGEAFS. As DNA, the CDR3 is TGCGGCGTTATGGGGGGGTTTGGTGAAGCTTTCTCT.

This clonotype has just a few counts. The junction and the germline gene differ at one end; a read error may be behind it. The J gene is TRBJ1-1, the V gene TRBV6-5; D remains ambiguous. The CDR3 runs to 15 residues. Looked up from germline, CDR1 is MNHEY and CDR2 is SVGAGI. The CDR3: CASSYSRGRAAETFF. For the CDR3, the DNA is TGTGCCAGCAGTTACTCGCGTGGGCGCGCGGCTGAAACTTTCTTT.